This T cell receptor (beta chain) was obtained from a study of blood T cell repertoires in COVID-19. CDR3 length: 11 amino acids. J gave up 16 bases and V 5 bases, and 7 bases lay outside the gene matches. Germline-derived CDR1 and CDR2 are SEHNR and FQNEAQ (reference sequence). Sequenced by immunoSEQ multiplex PCR; TCRdb stores in-frame clones only, minus some. The repertoire includes more than 80,000 clones, 60% to 85% of them detected once, and more than 5.5% sits in the top ten. The receptor was isolated from a man at least 80 years old with COVID-19, enrolled during active disease. The chain combines TRBV7-9 with TRBJ2-1, with 8 bases lining up with TRBD2. The sequencing input was peripheral blood. The chain's CDR3 is CASSGGLAHFF. The CDR3 DNA is TGTGCCAGCAGCGGCGGACTAGCACACTTCTTC. Complete variable domain (other parts from reference TRBV7-9 and TRBJ2-1): DTGVSQNPRHKITKRGQNVTFRCDPISEHNRLYWYRQTLGQGPEFLTYFQNEAQLEKSRLLSDRFSAERPKGSFSTLEIQRTEQGDSAMYLCASSGGLAHFFGPGTRLTVL.